The T cell receptor beta chain described here comes from a study of blood T cells in healthy people across ages. Whole-study results and caveats: Older age went with lower TCR beta diversity per million T cells, in a roughly linear way. It was held that the diversity estimates obtained from one million T cells were underestimates. Long-lived donors had more naive CD4+ cells and higher diversity than aged donors.

This clonotype was picked up a small number of times. Its antigen is as yet unknown. A second roughly 6 to 11 cycle PCR used barcoded and J-beta primers. TCRdb itself ran the 5' RACE reads through MiXCR, one entry per CDR3 protein. Seen here are about 1.1 million distinct CDR3 sequences, around two fifths observed once, and the top ten hold around 13%. This CDR3 is built from 14 residues. The V end was cut by 3 bases, the J end by 4 bases, with 15 bases between. CDR1 SQVTM and CDR2 ANQGSEA come from the germline V gene. The specimen sequenced was blood. The chain employs TRBV29-1 and TRBJ1-2; D is unclear. This clonotype originated in a man aged 18 to 30 in good health. The CDR3 spells CSVEVWGVGYGYTF. In DNA, the CDR3 is TGCAGCGTTGAGGTCTGGGGAGTTGGCTATGGCTACACCTTC.